This passage covers 9 T cell receptor beta chains from one sample sequenced in a study of OX40 agonist ivuxolimab in advanced cancers. Clones were sequenced by immunoSEQ multiplex PCR, and TCRdb holds only the in-frame ones, with some missing. The table has some 31,000 clones, about four fifths seen once. Material: CD4+ or CD8+ T cells sorted from blood, obtained in a trial of the OX40 agonist ivuxolimab. These receptors all come from an adult with an advanced solid tumor such as melanoma, head and neck, liver or kidney cancer.

The rearrangement links TRBV19 to TRBJ2-5; D gene uncertain. Looked up from germline, CDR1 is LNHDA and CDR2 is SQIVND (reference sequence). Trimming cost V 5 bases and J 5 bases, with 12 bases left between them. The CDR3 is made up of 13 amino acids. The CDR3 sequence: CASSLSVPETQYF. CDR3 sequence (DNA): TGTGCCAGTAGTTTGAGTGTTCCTGAGACCCAGTACTTC.

The chain recombines TRBV6-6 with TRBJ1-1; D may be TRBD1 (5 bases). The length of the CDR3 is 13 residues. Trimming shortened V by 2 bases and J by 1 base, and 5 bases separated the two germline ends. CDR1 and CDR2 (germline): MNHNY, SVGAGI (reference sequence). The CDR3 spells CASSYRGNTEAFF. CDR3 in DNA: TGTGCCAGCAGTTACAGGGGGAACACTGAAGCTTTCTTT.

This chain connects TRBV10-3 to TRBJ2-1; D gene uncertain. Trimming removed 4 bases from V and 5 bases from J, with 12 bases in between. The germline gives CDR1 ENHRY, CDR2 SYGVKD. The CDR3 is made up of 14 amino acids. CDR3 nucleotide sequence: TGTGCCATCAGTGCCTCGCTCCTCAACAATGAGCAGTTCTTC. Its protein is CAISASLLNNEQFF.

V usage is TRBV4-1 and J usage is TRBJ1-1; 10 positions agree with TRBD1. CDR3 length: 16 residues. The germline gives CDR1 MGHRA, CDR2 YSYEKL. V was pared by 3 bases and J by 4 bases, with 8 bases of the junction left unmatched. CDR3 amino acids: CASSHRRQGARTEAFF. The CDR3 DNA is TGCGCCAGCAGCCACCGCCGACAGGGGGCGCGCACTGAAGCTTTCTTT.

V usage is TRBV6-5 and J usage is TRBJ2-3; D gene unclear. V lost 4 bases and J lost 3, with 11 bases in between. CDR1 and CDR2 from the germline V gene are MNHEY and SVGAGI. CDR3 length equals 14 residues. The CDR3 nucleotides read TGTGCCAGCAGTTCCCTTTTTCTGACAGATACGCAGTATTTT. This encodes CASSSLFLTDTQYF.

The V and J genes are TRBV10-2 and TRBJ1-1; D is ambiguous. V shed 3 bases and J shed 0 bases, with 5 bases lying between them. The CDR3 has 13 amino acids. The germline gives CDR1 WSHSY, CDR2 SAAADI. In DNA form, the CDR3 reads TGCGCCAGCAGTGATCAGCTGAACACTGAAGCTTTCTTT. Protein product: CASSDQLNTEAFF.

The gene calls are TRBV6-5 and TRBJ1-1; D call uncertain. This CDR3 has 14 amino acids. Germline CDR1 is MNHEY and CDR2 is SVGAGI. V was clipped by 6 bases and J by 2 bases, with 13 bases between them. For the CDR3, the DNA is TGTGCCAGCAGGCGGACGGGATTAAACACTGAAGCTTTCTTT. It yields the protein CASRRTGLNTEAFF.

V and J are TRBV7-9 and TRBJ2-5; 8 nucleotides match TRBD1. Germline V gene sequence: CDR1 SEHNR, CDR2 FQNEAQ (reference sequence). Trimming cost V 5 bases and J 4 bases; bases outside gene matches: 6. The CDR3 is 14 amino acids. CDR3 protein: CASSQQGARETQYF. The CDR3 DNA follows: TGTGCCAGCAGCCAGCAGGGGGCGAGAGAGACCCAGTACTTC.

This sequence joins TRBV2 and TRBJ2-1, with D possibly TRBD2 on 5 matching bases. Trimming removed 4 bases from V and 3 bases from J, with 16 bases in between. The CDR3 contains 16 residues. Germline V lookup: CDR1 SNHLY, CDR2 FYNNEI. This chain's CDR3 is CASSATNGYNYNEQFF. The CDR3 nucleotides read TGTGCCAGCAGTGCGACTAACGGATACAACTACAATGAGCAGTTCTTC.